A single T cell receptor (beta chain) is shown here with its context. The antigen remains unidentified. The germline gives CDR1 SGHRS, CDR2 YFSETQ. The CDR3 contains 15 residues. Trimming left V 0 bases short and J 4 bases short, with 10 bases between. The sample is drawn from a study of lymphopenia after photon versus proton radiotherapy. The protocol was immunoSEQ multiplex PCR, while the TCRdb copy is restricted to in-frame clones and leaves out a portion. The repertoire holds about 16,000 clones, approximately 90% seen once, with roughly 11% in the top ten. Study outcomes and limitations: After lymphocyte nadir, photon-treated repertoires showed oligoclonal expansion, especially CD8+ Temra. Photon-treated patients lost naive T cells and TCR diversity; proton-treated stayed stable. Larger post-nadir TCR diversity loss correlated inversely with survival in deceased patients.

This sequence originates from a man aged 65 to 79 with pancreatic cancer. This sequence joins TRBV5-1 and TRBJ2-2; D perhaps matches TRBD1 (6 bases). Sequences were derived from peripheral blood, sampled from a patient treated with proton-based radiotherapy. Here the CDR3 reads CASSLGGQSTGELFF. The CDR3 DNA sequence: TGCGCCAGCAGCTTGGGGGGACAAAGCACCGGGGAGCTGTTTTTT.